These 24 T cell receptor beta chains were all obtained from the same sample, sequenced in a study of T cell repertoires in cytomegalovirus infection. Their antigen targets remain unknown. MiXCR, applied by TCRdb to the reads, yields one record per CDR3 protein. The repertoire includes approximately 990,000 distinct CDR3 sequences, less than 35% of them detected once, and roughly 13% sits in the top ten. Sequences were derived from cultured CD8+ T cells from PBMCs, sampled from culture after CMV antigen stimulation. These receptors were obtained from a human donor in good health (CMV status not recorded). Some clones in this sample may be carry-over from other donors' samples.

The chain is built from TRBV6-6 and TRBJ2-7; D unresolved. The CDR3 length is 17 residues. Trimming stripped 8 bases from V and 0 bases from J, with 23 bases between. Germline V gene data show CDR1 as MNHNY and CDR2 as SVGAGI (reference sequence). The CDR3 DNA reads TGTGCCAGCGGTGAATCGAGTAAAAGGTACCTCTCCTACGAGCAGTACTTC. Translation: CASGESSKRYLSYEQYF.

In its sample, this clonotype was seen once. The chain joins TRBV7-9 to TRBJ2-1; 11 bases agree with TRBD2. In germline, CDR1 is SEHNR, CDR2 FQNEAQ (reference sequence). V was pared by 1 base and J by 6 bases, with 8 bases of the junction left unmatched. CDR3 length: 17 amino acids. The CDR3 DNA reads TGTGCCAGCAGCTTAGTCAGGGCAGGGACTAGCGGCAATGAGCAGTTCTTC. This translates into CASSLVRAGTSGNEQFF.

This clonotype has ten or more counts. For the CDR3, the DNA is TGTGCCAGCAGCCCGGGGACAGGCTATAATCAGCCCCAGCATTTT. As protein: CASSPGTGYNQPQHF. The V call is TRBV7-6, the J call TRBJ1-5, with 8 bases matching TRBD1. Trimming removed 5 bases from V and 4 bases from J; junction bases left unmatched: 7. The germline CDR1 and CDR2 sequences are SGHVS and FNYEAQ. CDR3 length equals 15 residues. The variable domain in full, with the rest retrieved from reference TRBV7-6 and TRBJ1-5, is GAGVSQSPRYKVTKRGQDVALRCDPISGHVSLYWYRQALGQGPEFLTYFNYEAQQDKSGLPNDRFSAERPEGSISTLTIQRTEQRDSAMYRCASSPGTGYNQPQHFGDGTRLSIL.

This clonotype was observed a few times. The chain is built from TRBV19 and TRBJ2-2; D may be TRBD2 (6 bases). With 3 bases removed from V and 11 bases from J, the gap between germline ends came to 10 bases. Germline V gene sequence: CDR1 LNHDA, CDR2 SQIVND (reference sequence). The CDR3 has 12 amino acids. As DNA, the CDR3 is TGTGCCAGTAGTATTCGGCGGGGTGAGCTGTTTTTT. It yields the protein CASSIRRGELFF.

The rearrangement uses TRBV9 and TRBJ1-5, with D perhaps TRBD1 (5 bases). The CDR3 contains 15 residues. V shed 0 bases and J shed 6 bases, with 13 bases lying between them. Germline values: CDR1 SGDLS, CDR2 YYNGEE. CDR3 sequence (DNA): TGTGCCAGCAGCGTAGGGGGGGGGGACCGTCAGCCCCAGCATTTT. It codes for CASSVGGGDRQPQHF.

This clonotype was seen repeatedly, ten times or more. The rearrangement joins TRBV7-8 to TRBJ2-2, with D tentatively TRBD2 (6 bases). Germline V gene lookup returns CDR1 SGHVS and CDR2 FQNEAQ. The CDR3 totals 14 residues. Deletions cut 5 bases from V and 3 bases from J, with 10 bases between. The chain's CDR3 is CASSPRGDTGELFF. The CDR3 coding sequence is TGTGCCAGCAGCCCTCGCGGGGACACCGGGGAGCTGTTTTTT.

This clonotype was seen only a few times. V usage is TRBV6-2 or TRBV6-3 and J usage is TRBJ2-7, with D possibly being TRBD1 (5 bases). This CDR3 is built from 13 residues. Germline CDR1 is MNHEY and CDR2 is SVGEGT. The V gene lost 10 bases and the J gene lost 4 bases, with 17 bases spanning the gap. The CDR3 DNA reads as TGTGCCACCGACAGCGATACTACTTACGAGCAGTACGTC. Protein product: CATDSDTTYEQYV.

V gene TRBV10-3 combines with J gene TRBJ2-7, with D perhaps being TRBD1 or TRBD2 (5 bases each). With 10 bases removed from V and 6 bases from J, the gap between germline ends came to 16 bases. The germline V gene encodes CDR1 ENHRY and CDR2 SYGVKD. The CDR3 has 12 amino acids. The CDR3 DNA reads TGTGCCAGCATGGGACGGCCGGGCGAGCAGTACTTC. Encoded protein: CASMGRPGEQYF.

CDR3 sequence reads: CASSLARTDEQYF. The CDR3 coding sequence is TGTGCCAGCAGCTTAGCTCGGACCGACGAGCAGTACTTC. J is TRBJ2-7 and V is TRBV7-6; D unclear. The germline gives CDR1 SGHVS, CDR2 FNYEAQ. V was clipped by 0 bases and J by 5 bases, with 8 bases between them. This CDR3 is 13 amino acids long.

This chain links TRBV9 with TRBJ2-4; 16 nucleotides line up with TRBD2. V dropped 5 bases and J dropped 2; count of bases not matched to a gene: 4. This CDR3 comprises 17 residues. Germline CDR1 reads SGDLS; CDR2 reads YYNGEE. CDR3 in amino acids: CASSRGLAGGPKNIQYF. CDR3 sequence (DNA): TGTGCCAGCAGTCGGGGACTAGCGGGGGGGCCCAAAAACATTCAGTACTTC. The full variable domain, completed using reference TRBV9 and TRBJ2-4, is DSGVTQTPKHLITATGQRVTLRCSPRSGDLSVYWYQQSLDQGLQFLIQYYNGEERAKGNILERFSAQQFPDLHSELNLSSLELGDSALYFCASSRGLAGGPKNIQYFGAGTRLSVL.

This clonotype was counted a few times. This chain joins TRBV5-4 and TRBJ2-3; 7 bases are shared with TRBD2. J was trimmed by 2 bases and V by 6 bases; bases with no gene match: 9. This CDR3 spans 15 amino acids. The V gene's germline CDR1 is SGHNT and CDR2 YYREEE (reference sequence). CDR3: CASTGGTGDTDTQYF. The CDR3, as DNA: TGTGCCAGCACCGGGGGGACGGGGGACACAGATACGCAGTATTTT.

Note on this clonotype: One end of the junction varies from germline; a read error may be responsible. The chain couples TRBV7-7 to TRBJ1-3; 7 positions match TRBD1. Germline V gene data show CDR1 as SSHAT and CDR2 as FNYEAQ (reference sequence). The CDR3 has 16 residues. Written as DNA, the CDR3 is TGTGCTAGCAGCCCAGGGACAGAAGGCTCTGGAAACACCATATATTTT. The encoded protein is CASSPGTEGSGNTIYF.

This clonotype was seen more than once but under ten times. The chain joins TRBV6-6 to TRBJ2-1; 9 positions agree with TRBD1. The CDR3 length is 14 residues. Germline V CDR1 and CDR2: MNHNY, SVGAGI (reference sequence). The V segment lost 5 bases and the J segment 8 bases; nucleotides outside the gene matches: 7. The CDR3 sequence: CASSLRTGGDEQFF. DNA for the CDR3: TGTGCCAGCAGTCTCCGTACAGGGGGCGATGAGCAGTTCTTC.

This chain uses TRBV27 with TRBJ2-1; D might be TRBD2 (6 bases). Between the trimmed V and J ends, which lost 5 bases and 1 base, there was a span of 18 bases. The CDR3 loop spans 17 amino acids. Germline V gene lookup returns CDR1 MNHEY and CDR2 SMNVEV (reference sequence). Here the CDR3 reads CASSLLGGSASYNEQFF. CDR3 nucleotide sequence: TGTGCCAGCAGTCTTTTGGGGGGTAGCGCTTCCTACAATGAGCAGTTCTTC.

This chain connects TRBV7-2 to TRBJ2-2; D is perhaps TRBD1 (5 bases). V dropped 2 bases and J dropped 5 bases, with 9 bases sitting between them. Germline V CDR1 and CDR2: SGHTA, FQGNSA. The CDR3 consists of 14 residues. The CDR3 DNA reads TGTGCCAGCAGCTTAAATAAGGGGACCGGGGAGCTGTTTTTT. Residues: CASSLNKGTGELFF.

This clonotype occurred many times. The chain combines TRBV7-2 with TRBJ2-7; D is unclear. This CDR3 contains 13 residues. The germline V gene has CDR1 SGHTA and CDR2 FQGNSA. V lost 5 bases, J lost 3 bases, and 11 bases lay in between. CDR3 in DNA: TGTGCCAGCAGCACCTCGGACCTCTACGAGCAGTACGTC. Translated: CASSTSDLYEQYV.

There are a few counts of this clonotype. CDR3 loop: CASSGLRGVGDEQFF. CDR3 bases: TGCGCCAGCAGTGGGTTGCGGGGGGTCGGGGATGAGCAGTTCTTC. The chain links TRBV10-1 to TRBJ2-1, with 8 bases that match TRBD2. V lost 4 bases and J lost 8; bases outside the gene matches: 10. Germline lookup yields CDR1 WNHNN and CDR2 SYGVQD (reference sequence). The CDR3 sequence is 15 residues long.

The V call is TRBV11-2, the J call TRBJ2-1; D uncertain. The V gene lost 5 bases and the J gene lost 0 bases, with 11 bases spanning the gap. Germline V CDR1 and CDR2: SGHAT, FQNNGV. This CDR3 has 15 amino acids. CDR3 nucleotide sequence: TGTGCCAGCAGCCAAAAGTCGGTCTCCTACAATGAGCAGTTCTTC. Protein sequence: CASSQKSVSYNEQFF.

The chain uses TRBV19 and TRBJ1-1; possibly TRBD1 for D (5 bases). Germline V CDR1 and CDR2: LNHDA, SQIVND (reference sequence). Trimming took off 3 bases at V and 3 bases at J, with 14 bases between the two ends. This CDR3 is 15 amino acids long. In DNA, the CDR3 is TGTGCCAGTAGTATCGGGGGGGACTGGTACACTGAAGCTTTCTTT. This encodes CASSIGGDWYTEAFF.

The chain's CDR3 is CSARVWDYEQYF. The CDR3 bases are TGCAGTGCTAGGGTCTGGGACTACGAGCAGTACTTC. The chain combines TRBV20-1 with TRBJ2-7; no reliable D call. This CDR3 contains 12 residues. The V end lost 3 bases, the J end lost 3 bases, and 9 bases lay between the germline ends. Per the germline V gene, CDR1 is DFQATT and CDR2 is SNEGSKA (reference sequence).

The V call is TRBV7-9, the J call TRBJ2-7; 10 nucleotides align to TRBD1. V dropped 5 bases and J dropped 6; count of bases not matched to a gene: 7. This CDR3 contains 14 residues. Per the germline V gene, CDR1 is SEHNR and CDR2 is FQNEAQ (reference sequence). CDR3 coding DNA: TGTGCCAGCAGCCGGGACAGGGGAATCCTCGAGCAGTACGTC. It codes for CASSRDRGILEQYV.

In regard to this clonotype: A junction end diverges from the germline sequence, so it may reflect a read error. The rearrangement joins TRBV9 to TRBJ1-1, with TRBD1 as a possible D gene (5 bases). Germline V gene lookup returns CDR1 SGDLS and CDR2 YYNGEE. This CDR3 is built from 14 residues. The CDR3 DNA is TGTGCCAGCAGCGAGGAGGGGCATAACACTGAAGCTTTATTT. This codes for CASSEEGHNTEALF.

As DNA, the CDR3 is TGTGCCAGCAGCCAAGAATATTCCAAGTACTTC. Translation gives CASSQEYSKYF. The chain links TRBV3-1 to TRBJ2-5; D unresolved. With 0 bases removed from V and 12 bases from J, the gap between germline ends came to 8 bases. This CDR3 contains 11 residues. Looked up from germline, CDR1 is LGHDT and CDR2 is YNNKEL (reference sequence).

The chain carries TRBV20-1 and TRBJ2-1; maybe TRBD1 (6 bases). Germline V gene sequence: CDR1 DFQATT, CDR2 SNEGSKA (reference sequence). V was clipped by 6 bases and J by 0 bases, with 12 bases between them. There are 14 residues in the CDR3. In DNA, the CDR3 is TGCAGTGCAACCGACAGGAACTCCTACAATGAGCAGTTCTTC. Encoded protein: CSATDRNSYNEQFF.